This T cell receptor beta chain emerged from a study of CXCR3-negative and CXCR3-positive naive CD8 T cells (dated by TCRdb to between 2019 and 2020). Study-wide context: In total, 130 million to 150 million TRB reads were obtained, which works out to roughly 1.5 +/- 0.3 million reads per library. Data from around 11 donors, pooled across two independent experiments, went into the diversity and physicochemical repertoire analyses. The TRBV-TRBJ cluster analysis covered naive subsets from several donors and memory cells from 3 donors. Study-wide conclusions, independent of this receptor: TRB CDR3s from CXCR3-positive naive cells showed higher hydrophobicity (lower Kidera factor 4), lower energy, and higher strength and volume indices than CXCR3-negative naive cells. TRBV-TRBJ usage was similar between naive CXCR3-negative and CXCR3-positive cells from the same donor, while memory cells showed distinct patterns. Surface CD5, linked to self-reactivity in mice, was comparable between naive subsets; TCR interaction strength was therefore also inferred from TRB CDR3 physicochemical properties. Both naive subsets had comparably high repertoire diversity, while memory CD8+ T cells had much lower repertoire diversity. Freshly isolated PBMCs were used for most assays because CXCR3 expression partially decreased after cryopreservation.

Sequenced on a NextSeq 550. The Human TCR Profiling Kit (MiLaboratory) was used to prepare UMI-labeled 5' RACE TRB cDNA libraries. cDNA synthesis used the entire amount of extracted RNA, and PCR amplification then used the entire amount of cDNA produced. The libraries were made side by side, with each library going through the same number of PCR cycles. On the authors' methods: MIGEC and MiXCR extracted about 53,000 +/- 10,000 unique UMI-labeled TRB cDNA molecules per library, requiring at least two reads per UMI. Each library averaged 40,000 +/- 10,000 functional in-frame TRB CDR3 nucleotide clonotypes without stop codons. After each sample was downsampled to 5000 UMI-labeled TRB molecules, VDJtools was used to calculate diversity metrics such as normalized Shannon-Wiener and Chao1. Clonotype-size-weighted physicochemical properties of the central five CDR3 residues (interaction energy, strength, volume and Kidera factor 4) were computed in VDJtools. The reads underwent TCRdb reprocessing, giving one record for each CDR3 protein sequence and no DNA. In this record, the V and J calls reflect TCRdb's handling and not the investigators' own analysis. The sample table includes 140,000 to 150,000 distinct CDR3 sequences. Of the sample, over 0.25% falls within the top ten clones.

For every CD8+ T cell subset, approximately 330,000 cells were flow-sorted straight into RLT lysis buffer, and each subset was sorted in triplicate. To keep memory contaminants out, a stringent definition of naive CD8+ T cells was applied: CD45RO-CCR7+CD27+CD95-. Peripheral blood mononuclear cells were isolated from buffy coats by standard density gradient centrifugation. Naive CXCR3-negative and CXCR3-positive CD8+ T cells were flow-sorted on a FACSAria III. An RNeasy Mini Kit was used to extract total RNA from the sorted cells. The CDR3, cysteine through phenylalanine, is 16 amino acids long. No DNA was logged. Reading the germline V gene (reference sequence) gives CDR1 SEHNR and CDR2 FQNEAQ. Regarding this clonotype: No antigen is known for it.

The clonotype comes from a human donor in good health. Some clones in this sample may be carry-over from other donors' samples. Sequenced: naive CXCR3+ CD8+ T cells from blood. The cell subset or site label on this specimen signifies: CD45RO-CCR7+CD27+CD95- naive CD8+ T cells expressing CXCR3 (TNR3+). The sequence joins TRBV7-9 to TRBJ1-1; the D call from TCRdb, TRBD1, cannot be confirmed without DNA. The CDR3 reads CASSPEGEGMNTEAFF.